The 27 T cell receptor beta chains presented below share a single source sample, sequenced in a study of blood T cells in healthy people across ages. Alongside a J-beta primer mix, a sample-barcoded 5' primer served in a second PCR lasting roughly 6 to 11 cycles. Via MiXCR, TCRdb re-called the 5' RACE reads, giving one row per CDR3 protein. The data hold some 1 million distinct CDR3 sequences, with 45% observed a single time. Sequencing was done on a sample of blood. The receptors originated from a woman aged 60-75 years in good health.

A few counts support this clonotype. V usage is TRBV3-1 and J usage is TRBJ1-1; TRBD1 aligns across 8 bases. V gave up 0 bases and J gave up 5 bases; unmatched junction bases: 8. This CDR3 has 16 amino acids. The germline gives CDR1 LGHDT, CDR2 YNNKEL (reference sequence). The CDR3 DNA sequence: TGTGCCAGCAGCCAAGAAGGCCAGGGGGCAGGGACTGAAGCTTTCTTT. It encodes CASSQEGQGAGTEAFF.

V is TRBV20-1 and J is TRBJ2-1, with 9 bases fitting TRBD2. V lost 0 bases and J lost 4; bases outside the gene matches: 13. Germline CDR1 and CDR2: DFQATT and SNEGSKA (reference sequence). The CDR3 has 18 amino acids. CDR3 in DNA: TGCAGTGCTAGAGATCCCGCACAGACTAGCGGAGTATACAATGAGCAGTTCTTC. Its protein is CSARDPAQTSGVYNEQFF.

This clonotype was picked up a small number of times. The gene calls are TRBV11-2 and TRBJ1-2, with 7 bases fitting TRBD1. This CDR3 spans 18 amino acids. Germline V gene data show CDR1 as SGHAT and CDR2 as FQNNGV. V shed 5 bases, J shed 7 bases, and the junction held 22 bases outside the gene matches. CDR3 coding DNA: TGTGCCAGCAGCACCCGAGGCAGAGAGGGGAAAGGGGGCCCTGGCTACACCTTC. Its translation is CASSTRGREGKGGPGYTF.

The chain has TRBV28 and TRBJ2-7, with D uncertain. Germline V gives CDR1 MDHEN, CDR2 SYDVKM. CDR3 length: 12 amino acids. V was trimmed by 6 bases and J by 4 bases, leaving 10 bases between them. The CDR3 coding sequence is TGTGCCAGCAGATCCGCCTTTTACGAGCAGTACTTC. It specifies CASRSAFYEQYF.

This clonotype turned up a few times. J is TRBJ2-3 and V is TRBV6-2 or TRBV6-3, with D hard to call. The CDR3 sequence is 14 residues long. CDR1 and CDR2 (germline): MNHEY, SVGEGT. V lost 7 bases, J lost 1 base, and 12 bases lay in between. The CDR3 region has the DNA TGTGCCAGCAAAACTATCCGGGGCACAGATACGCAGTATTTT. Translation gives CASKTIRGTDTQYF.

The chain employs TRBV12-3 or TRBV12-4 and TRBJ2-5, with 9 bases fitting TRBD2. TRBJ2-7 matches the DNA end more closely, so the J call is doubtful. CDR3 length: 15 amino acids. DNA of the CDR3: TGTGCCAGCAGTCGCACCCTAGCGGGACTGGGCGAGCAGTACTTC. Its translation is CASSRTLAGLGEQYF.

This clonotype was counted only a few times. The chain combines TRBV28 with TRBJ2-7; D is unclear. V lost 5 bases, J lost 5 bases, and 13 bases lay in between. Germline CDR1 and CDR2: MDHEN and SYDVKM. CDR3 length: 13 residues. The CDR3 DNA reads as TGTGCCAGCAGTCCTGGCCGTCCCCACGAGCAGTACTTC. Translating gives CASSPGRPHEQYF.

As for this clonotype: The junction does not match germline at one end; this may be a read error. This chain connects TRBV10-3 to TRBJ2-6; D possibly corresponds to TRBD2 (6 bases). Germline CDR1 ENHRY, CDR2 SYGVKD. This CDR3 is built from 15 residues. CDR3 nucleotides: TGTGCCATCAGTGAGGACCGTGGAGGGGTCAACGTCCTGACTTTC. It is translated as CAISEDRGGVNVLTF.

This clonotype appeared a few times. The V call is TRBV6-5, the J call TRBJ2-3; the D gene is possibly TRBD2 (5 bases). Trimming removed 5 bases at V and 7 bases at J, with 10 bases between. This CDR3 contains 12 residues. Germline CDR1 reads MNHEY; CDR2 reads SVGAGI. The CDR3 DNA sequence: TGTGCCAGCAGTCAACGGGGAAATACGCAGTATTTT. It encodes CASSQRGNTQYF.

CDR3 DNA sequence: TGCAGTGCTAGAGCCAGGACTAGCGGGAACTACAATGAGCAGTTCTTC. Encoded protein: CSARARTSGNYNEQFF. J is TRBJ2-1 and V is TRBV20-1; 12 bases line up with TRBD2. V gave up 1 base and J gave up 3 bases; unmatched junction bases: 4. In germline, CDR1 is DFQATT, CDR2 SNEGSKA (reference sequence). The CDR3 extends over 16 amino acids.

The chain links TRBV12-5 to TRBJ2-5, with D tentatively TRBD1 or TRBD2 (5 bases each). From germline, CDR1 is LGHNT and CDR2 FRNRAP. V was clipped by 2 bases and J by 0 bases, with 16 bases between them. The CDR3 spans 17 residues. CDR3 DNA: TGTGCTAGTGGTTTGCCATCGGGGCAGTCGTACCAAGAGACCCAGTACTTC. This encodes CASGLPSGQSYQETQYF.

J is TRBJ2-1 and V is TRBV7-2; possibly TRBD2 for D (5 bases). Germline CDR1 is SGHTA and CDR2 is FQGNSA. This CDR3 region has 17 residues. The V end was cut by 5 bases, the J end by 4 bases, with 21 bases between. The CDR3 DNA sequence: TGTGCCAGCAGCCGCGGGCGGATTCGGGGAAAGTACAATGAGCAGTTCTTC. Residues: CASSRGRIRGKYNEQFF.

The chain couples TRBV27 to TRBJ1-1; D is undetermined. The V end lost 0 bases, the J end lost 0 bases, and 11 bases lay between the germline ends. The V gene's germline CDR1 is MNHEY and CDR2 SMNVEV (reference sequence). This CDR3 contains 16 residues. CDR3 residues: CASSLSTRRMNTEAFF. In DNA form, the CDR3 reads TGTGCCAGCAGTTTATCGACCAGACGGATGAACACTGAAGCTTTCTTT.

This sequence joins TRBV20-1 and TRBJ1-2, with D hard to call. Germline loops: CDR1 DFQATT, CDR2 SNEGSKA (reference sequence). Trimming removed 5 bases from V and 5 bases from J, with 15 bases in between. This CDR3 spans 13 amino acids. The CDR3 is CSARRAVSYGYTF. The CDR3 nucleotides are TGCAGTGCTCGGAGGGCAGTTTCATATGGCTACACCTTC.

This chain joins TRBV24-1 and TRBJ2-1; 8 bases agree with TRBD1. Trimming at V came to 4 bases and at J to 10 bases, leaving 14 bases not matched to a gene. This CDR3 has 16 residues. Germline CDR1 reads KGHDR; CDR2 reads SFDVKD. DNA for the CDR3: TGTGCCACCAGTGACTCTGGACAGGGTTATCTTGGCGAGCAGTTCTTC. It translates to CATSDSGQGYLGEQFF.

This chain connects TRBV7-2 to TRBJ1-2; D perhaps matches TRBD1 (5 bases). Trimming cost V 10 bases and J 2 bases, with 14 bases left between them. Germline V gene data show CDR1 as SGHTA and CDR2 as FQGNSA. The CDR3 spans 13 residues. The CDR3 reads CATPTGLNYGYTF. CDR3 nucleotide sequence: TGTGCCACCCCGACGGGACTCAACTATGGCTACACCTTC. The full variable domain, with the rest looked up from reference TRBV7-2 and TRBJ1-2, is GAGVSQSPSNKVTEKGKDVELRCDPISGHTALYWYRQSLGQGLEFLIYFQGNSAPDKSGLPSDRFSAERTGGSVSTLTIQRTQQEDSAVYLCATPTGLNYGYTFGSGTRLTVV.

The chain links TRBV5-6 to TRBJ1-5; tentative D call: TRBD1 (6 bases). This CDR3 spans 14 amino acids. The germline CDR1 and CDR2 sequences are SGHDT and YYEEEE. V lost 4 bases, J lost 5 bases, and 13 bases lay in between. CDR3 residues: CASSPGHKYQPQHF. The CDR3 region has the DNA TGTGCCAGCAGCCCGGGACATAAGTATCAGCCCCAGCATTTT.

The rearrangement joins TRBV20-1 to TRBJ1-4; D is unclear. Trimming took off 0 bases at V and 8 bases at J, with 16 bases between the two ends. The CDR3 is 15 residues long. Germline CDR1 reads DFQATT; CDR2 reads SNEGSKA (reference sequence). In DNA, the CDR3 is TGCAGTGCTAGAGATCGAGCCTCAGGACGGGAAAAACTGTTTTTT. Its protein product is CSARDRASGREKLFF.

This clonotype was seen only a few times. Here the CDR3 reads CASSSGADYGYTF. Written as DNA, the CDR3 is TGCGCCAGCAGCTCGGGGGCCGACTATGGCTACACCTTC. The chain couples TRBV5-1 to TRBJ1-2; TRBD1 is a possible D gene (6 bases). This CDR3 region has 13 residues. CDR1 and CDR2 (germline): SGHRS, YFSETQ. V lost 3 bases to trimming and J lost 3 bases, with 9 bases between them.

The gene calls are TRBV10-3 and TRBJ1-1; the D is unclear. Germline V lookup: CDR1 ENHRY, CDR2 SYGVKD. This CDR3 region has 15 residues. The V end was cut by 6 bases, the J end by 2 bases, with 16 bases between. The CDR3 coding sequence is TGTGCCATCAGCGCCTCCCAGGACGGAAACACTGAAGCTTTCTTT. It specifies CAISASQDGNTEAFF.

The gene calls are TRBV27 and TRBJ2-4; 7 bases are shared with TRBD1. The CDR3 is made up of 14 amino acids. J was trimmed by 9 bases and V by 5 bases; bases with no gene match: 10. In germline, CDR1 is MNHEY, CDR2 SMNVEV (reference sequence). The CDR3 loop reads CASSPPDRRSIQYF. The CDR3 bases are TGTGCCAGCAGTCCCCCGGACAGGAGGAGCATTCAGTACTTC.

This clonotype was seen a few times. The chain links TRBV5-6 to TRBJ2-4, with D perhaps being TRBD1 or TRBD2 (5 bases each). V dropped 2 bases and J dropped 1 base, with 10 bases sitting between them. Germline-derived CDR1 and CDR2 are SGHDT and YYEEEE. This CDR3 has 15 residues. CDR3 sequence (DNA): TGTGCCAGCAGCTTAGAGGGGCGGGCCAAAAACATTCAGTACTTC. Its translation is CASSLEGRAKNIQYF.

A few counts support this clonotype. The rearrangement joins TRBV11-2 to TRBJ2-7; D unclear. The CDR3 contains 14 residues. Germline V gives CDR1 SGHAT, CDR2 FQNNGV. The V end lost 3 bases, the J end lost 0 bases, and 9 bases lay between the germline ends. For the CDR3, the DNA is TGTGCCAGCAGCTTGTCCTATCGCTCCTACGAGCAGTACTTC. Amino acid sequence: CASSLSYRSYEQYF.

DNA of the CDR3: TGTGCCAGCAGCGTAGTTTCCCACAGGGGGTATAATGAGCAGTTCTTC. This codes for CASSVVSHRGYNEQFF. V and J are TRBV9 and TRBJ2-1; TRBD1 aligns across 8 bases. CDR1 is SGDLS, CDR2 YYNGEE, per germline. The CDR3 contains 16 residues. J lost 7 bases, V lost 0 bases, and 9 bases had no gene match.

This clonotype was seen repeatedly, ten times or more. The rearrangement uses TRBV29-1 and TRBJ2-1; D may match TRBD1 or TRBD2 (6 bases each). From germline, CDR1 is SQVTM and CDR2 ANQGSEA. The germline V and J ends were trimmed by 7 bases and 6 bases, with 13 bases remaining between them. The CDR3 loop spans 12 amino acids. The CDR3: CSAGRGPNEQFF. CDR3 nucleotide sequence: TGCAGCGCGGGCCGGGGGCCCAATGAGCAGTTCTTC.

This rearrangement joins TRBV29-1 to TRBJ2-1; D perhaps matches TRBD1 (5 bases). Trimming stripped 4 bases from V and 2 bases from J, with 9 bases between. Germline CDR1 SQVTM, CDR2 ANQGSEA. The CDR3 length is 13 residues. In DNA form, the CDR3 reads TGCAGCGTTGCTTGGGGCACCTACAATGAGCAGTTCTTC. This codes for CSVAWGTYNEQFF.

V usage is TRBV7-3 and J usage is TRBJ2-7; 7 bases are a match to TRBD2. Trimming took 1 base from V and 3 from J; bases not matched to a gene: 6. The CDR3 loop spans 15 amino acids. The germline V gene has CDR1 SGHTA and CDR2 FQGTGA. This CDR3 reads CASSLMASGNYEQYF. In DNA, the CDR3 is TGTGCCAGCAGCTTAATGGCTAGCGGTAACTACGAGCAGTACTTC.